Presented here are 11 T cell receptor beta chains from one specimen sequenced in a study of cytomegalovirus exposure and HLA in healthy donors. Primers for the PCR totalled 60 Vbeta and 13 Jbeta. The repertoire was sequenced with immunoSEQ multiplex PCR; TCRdb's copy has only in-frame clones and lacks some. The sample includes 190,000 or so clones, around three quarters seen only once; the top ten take roughly 0.65%. The specimen sequenced was PBMCs. The receptors come from a boy between 5 and 17 years old in good health and CMV-seronegative.

The CDR3 is CASSYSKNSPLHF. The CDR3 DNA reads as TGTGCCAGCAGTTACTCCAAAAATTCACCCCTCCACTTT. The chain employs TRBV6-5 and TRBJ1-6; D is ambiguous. Germline V gene sequence: CDR1 MNHEY, CDR2 SVGAGI. This CDR3 spans 13 amino acids. V lost 0 bases, J lost 7 bases, and 4 bases lay in between.

The J gene is TRBJ1-1, the V gene TRBV11-3; no reliable D call. The germline V gene has CDR1 SGHNT and CDR2 YENEEA. V was shortened by 4 bases and J by 8 bases, with 14 bases between the two germline ends. The CDR3 loop spans 13 amino acids. The CDR3 loop reads CASSSTGSGEAFF. As DNA, the CDR3 is TGTGCCAGCAGCTCGACCGGGTCTGGGGAAGCTTTCTTT.

This sequence joins TRBV4-3 and TRBJ2-5, with 9 bases lining up with TRBD1. With 4 bases clipped from V and 5 bases from J, the junction kept 8 bases outside the gene matches. Germline-derived CDR1 and CDR2 are LGHNA and YSLEER. The CDR3 extends over 15 amino acids. The CDR3 protein is CASSPGQGPGETQYF. As DNA, the CDR3 is TGCGCCAGCAGCCCGGGACAGGGTCCCGGGGAGACCCAGTACTTC.

This chain joins TRBV19 and TRBJ1-1; 10 nucleotides align to TRBD1. After removal of 5 bases from V and 3 bases from J, the junction contained 9 bases not matched to a gene. This CDR3 comprises 16 residues. Germline values: CDR1 LNHDA, CDR2 SQIVND (reference sequence). The CDR3 region is CASSLGQGRGYTEAFF. DNA for the CDR3: TGTGCCAGTAGTCTGGGACAGGGGCGTGGTTACACTGAAGCTTTCTTT. Drawing the rest from reference TRBV19 and TRBJ1-1, the complete variable domain is DGGITQSPKYLFRKEGQNVTLSCEQNLNHDAMYWYRQDPGQGLRLIYYSQIVNDFQKGDIAEGYSVSREKKESFPLTVTSAQKNPTAFYLCASSLGQGRGYTEAFFGQGTRLTVV.

The rearrangement uses TRBV11-1 and TRBJ1-6, with 7 bases identical to TRBD1. J was trimmed by 7 bases and V by 10 bases; bases with no gene match: 7. The CDR3 totals 13 residues. Per germline, CDR1 SGHAT and CDR2 FQDESV (reference sequence). CDR3 loop: CATQRDSNSPLHF. In nucleotides, the CDR3 is TGTGCCACCCAAAGGGACAGCAATTCACCCCTCCACTTT.

The chain links TRBV7-9 to TRBJ1-2, with a weak D call TRBD1 (5 bases). The germline gives CDR1 SEHNR, CDR2 FQNEAQ (reference sequence). The CDR3 contains 16 residues. Trimming left V 0 bases short and J 7 bases short, with 18 bases between. The CDR3 region has the DNA TGTGCCAGCAGCTTAGCCCTGGGGGGGGATACAGGTGGCTACACCTTC. Encoded protein: CASSLALGGDTGGYTF.

This clone showed up just a few times. The chain uses TRBV19 and TRBJ1-3; D gene uncertain. CDR1 and CDR2 (germline): LNHDA, SQIVND (reference sequence). The CDR3 totals 12 residues. The ends were cut back, 2 bases at V and 4 bases at J, with 3 bases in the middle. The CDR3 coding sequence is TGTGCCAGTAGTATACCGGGAAACACCATATATTTT. This gives the protein CASSIPGNTIYF.

The V and J genes are TRBV9 and TRBJ1-6; D possibly corresponds to TRBD1 (5 bases). The CDR3 loop spans 15 amino acids. Germline V CDR1 and CDR2: SGDLS, YYNGEE. V was cut by 0 bases and J by 6 bases, with 10 bases left in between. The CDR3: CASSVAGDPNSPLHF. The CDR3 nucleotides read TGTGCCAGCAGCGTAGCGGGGGATCCTAATTCACCCCTCCACTTT.

V is TRBV5-1 and J is TRBJ2-2; 11 bases map to TRBD2. V shed 0 bases and J 4 bases; nucleotides not matched to a gene: 8. The CDR3 spans 18 residues. Germline CDR1 is SGHRS and CDR2 is YFSETQ. The chain's CDR3 is CASSLDPTSGGLTGELFF. The CDR3, as DNA: TGCGCCAGCAGCTTGGACCCTACTAGCGGGGGACTCACCGGGGAGCTGTTTTTT.

J is TRBJ2-7 and V is TRBV5-1, with TRBD1 identical over 10 bases. Germline V gene data show CDR1 as SGHRS and CDR2 as YFSETQ. Trimming at V came to 4 bases and at J to 3 bases, leaving 10 bases not matched to a gene. The CDR3 is 16 amino acids. The CDR3 bases are TGCGCCAGCAGCCCTGGGGCCCGGGACAGGGGCTACGAGCAGTACTTC. Its translation is CASSPGARDRGYEQYF.

The chain links TRBV6-5 to TRBJ2-5; 8 bases fit TRBD2. The germline V gene encodes CDR1 MNHEY and CDR2 SVGAGI. The CDR3 sequence is 15 residues long. J lost 5 bases, V lost 2 bases, and 7 bases had no gene match. The CDR3 nucleotides read TGTGCCAGCAGTTACGCGGGGGGAAGGTTGGAGACCCAGTACTTC. Its translation: CASSYAGGRLETQYF.